The 2 T cell receptor beta chains listed next were all sequenced from one sample in a study of blood T cell repertoires in COVID-19. TCRdb's copy holds only in-frame clones and misses some; the assay was immunoSEQ multiplex PCR. The sample lists about 7,500 clones, over 70% seen once, with 17% in the top ten. Sequences were obtained from peripheral blood. The receptors originated from a human donor in a cohort sampled during active COVID-19.

This clone showed up just once. The V call is TRBV5-4, the J call TRBJ2-1; TRBD1 might be the D (5 bases). CDR1 is SGHNT, CDR2 YYREEE, per germline (reference sequence). Trimming shortened V by 4 bases and J by 2 bases, and 7 bases separated the two germline ends. This CDR3 is 13 amino acids long. In DNA, the CDR3 is TGTGCCAGCAGCCTAGGGGCCTACAATGAGCAGTTCTTC. Protein sequence: CASSLGAYNEQFF.

This rearrangement joins TRBV28 to TRBJ1-3, with D unclear. Germline V CDR1 and CDR2: MDHEN, SYDVKM. CDR3 length: 14 residues. Trimming cost V 6 bases and J 0 bases, with 9 bases left between them. Written as DNA, the CDR3 is TGTGCCAGCAGCCAGGTGCTCTCTGGAAACACCATATATTTT. This codes for CASSQVLSGNTIYF.